These 13 T cell receptor beta chains came from one sample sequenced in a study of blood T cell repertoires in COVID-19. The method was immunoSEQ multiplex PCR; TCRdb's version includes in-frame clones alone and lacks a portion of them. The sample includes under 65,000 clones, around 87% of them seen just once. The sequenced material came from peripheral blood. All receptors come from a woman aged 55-69 years with COVID-19, enrolled during active disease.

The gene calls are TRBV11-3 and TRBJ1-1, with D possibly TRBD1 on 6 matching bases. This CDR3 has 15 amino acids. Germline values: CDR1 SGHNT, CDR2 YENEEA. V was cut by 3 bases and J by 5 bases, with 16 bases left in between. For the CDR3, the DNA is TGTGCCAGCAGCTTTTCGGGGGGCGCGTCAACTGAAGCTTTCTTT. Amino acid sequence: CASSFSGGASTEAFF.

On this clone: This CDR3 is also generated by other DNA sequences in the sample. The chain couples TRBV14 to TRBJ1-1; D is uncertain. The CDR3 spans 13 residues. CDR1 and CDR2 from the germline V gene are SGHDN and FVKESK. V lost 1 base and J lost 1, with 4 bases in between. The CDR3 spells CASSQVWNTEAFF. CDR3 bases: TGTGCCAGCAGCCAAGTATGGAACACTGAAGCTTTCTTT.

The chain uses TRBV5-5 and TRBJ1-6; 7 nucleotides match TRBD1. Germline CDR1 is SGHKS and CDR2 is YYEKEE (reference sequence). The trim removed 9 bases at V and 6 bases at J, leaving 12 bases unmatched. The CDR3 spans 15 residues. CDR3 sequence: CATTWDSNSNSPLHF. The CDR3 DNA is TGTGCCACCACCTGGGACAGTAATTCTAATTCACCCCTCCACTTT.

The chain uses TRBV18 and TRBJ2-1; 14 positions agree with TRBD2. The CDR3 length is 18 residues. The germline V gene encodes CDR1 KGHSH and CDR2 LQKENI. V lost 3 bases and J lost 5; bases outside the gene matches: 9. CDR3 region: CASSPSTGLAGGHNEQFF. Written as DNA, the CDR3 is TGTGCCAGCTCACCCTCGACTGGACTAGCGGGAGGCCACAATGAGCAGTTCTTC.

The chain joins TRBV15 to TRBJ1-5, with D possibly matching TRBD1 (6 bases). The ends were cut back, 1 base at V and 7 bases at J, with 20 bases in the middle. The CDR3 runs to 17 residues. Per the germline V gene, CDR1 is LNHNV and CDR2 is YYDKDF (reference sequence). This chain's CDR3 is CATSRGIGRGEDQPQHF. The CDR3 DNA follows: TGTGCCACCAGCAGAGGGATCGGCAGGGGTGAGGACCAGCCCCAGCATTTT.

The chain couples TRBV29-1 to TRBJ1-1, with no clear D. This CDR3 has 12 residues. Per germline, CDR1 SQVTM and CDR2 ANQGSEA. V lost 3 bases and J lost 4, with 9 bases in between. CDR3 residues: CSVEAGSTEAFF. The DNA of the CDR3 is TGCAGCGTTGAGGCAGGTAGCACTGAAGCTTTCTTT.

This chain uses TRBV6-5 with TRBJ1-1; D gene ambiguous. The germline gives CDR1 MNHEY, CDR2 SVGAGI. The V gene lost 0 bases and the J gene lost 2 bases, with 10 bases spanning the gap. The CDR3 covers 15 residues. The CDR3: CASSYSRAFNTEAFF. CDR3 nucleotides: TGTGCCAGCAGTTACTCGAGGGCGTTCAACACTGAAGCTTTCTTT.

The chain employs TRBV2 and TRBJ2-7, with D possibly TRBD2 on 6 matching bases. CDR1 SNHLY and CDR2 FYNNEI come from the germline V gene. V was trimmed by 6 bases and J by 1 base, leaving 22 bases between them. This CDR3 has 17 amino acids. Here the CDR3 DNA reads TGTGCCAGCAGCGCAGACTCCCCGGGACTTGCATCCTACGAGCAGTACTTC. Amino acid sequence: CASSADSPGLASYEQYF.

The chain carries TRBV28 and TRBJ2-7, with 7 nucleotides matching TRBD1. This CDR3 has 12 amino acids. V was pared by 5 bases and J by 2 bases, with 0 bases of the junction left unmatched. Germline V gene sequence: CDR1 MDHEN, CDR2 SYDVKM. The CDR3 is CASSGQAYEQYF. The CDR3 DNA reads as TGTGCCAGCAGTGGACAGGCCTACGAGCAGTACTTC.

CDR3 loop: CASSPGSGSGYNEQFF. The CDR3 DNA reads TGTGCCAGCAGCCCGGGGAGCGGGAGTGGCTACAATGAGCAGTTCTTC. The chain employs TRBV5-4 and TRBJ2-1, with 8 positions matching TRBD2. V gave up 4 bases and J gave up 3 bases; unmatched junction bases: 9. This CDR3 contains 16 residues. The V gene's germline CDR1 is SGHNT and CDR2 YYREEE (reference sequence).

The CDR3 DNA is TGCAGCGTTCGGCAGGGTGTTAGCACCGGGGAGCTGTTTTTT. This gives the protein CSVRQGVSTGELFF. The chain links TRBV29-1 to TRBJ2-2; possibly TRBD1 for D (5 bases). The CDR3 runs to 14 residues. The V gene lost 5 bases and the J gene lost 4 bases, with 14 bases spanning the gap. Germline V lookup: CDR1 SQVTM, CDR2 ANQGSEA.

The chain employs TRBV28 and TRBJ1-4, with TRBD1 matching 9 bases. The CDR3 is 15 residues long. In germline, CDR1 is MDHEN, CDR2 SYDVKM. Trimming took 5 bases from V and 8 from J; bases not matched to a gene: 9. The CDR3 here is CASSPTGTGIEKLFF. The CDR3 region has the DNA TGTGCCAGCAGTCCCACCGGGACAGGGATAGAAAAACTGTTTTTT.

The chain joins TRBV13 to TRBJ1-3; TRBD1 aligns across 7 bases. This CDR3 has 16 residues. J lost 0 bases, V lost 5 bases, and 7 bases had no gene match. Per germline, CDR1 PRHDT and CDR2 FYEKMQ (reference sequence). CDR3 in amino acids: CASSPTGATSGNTIYF. The CDR3 region has the DNA TGTGCCAGCAGCCCTACAGGGGCGACCTCTGGAAACACCATATATTTT.